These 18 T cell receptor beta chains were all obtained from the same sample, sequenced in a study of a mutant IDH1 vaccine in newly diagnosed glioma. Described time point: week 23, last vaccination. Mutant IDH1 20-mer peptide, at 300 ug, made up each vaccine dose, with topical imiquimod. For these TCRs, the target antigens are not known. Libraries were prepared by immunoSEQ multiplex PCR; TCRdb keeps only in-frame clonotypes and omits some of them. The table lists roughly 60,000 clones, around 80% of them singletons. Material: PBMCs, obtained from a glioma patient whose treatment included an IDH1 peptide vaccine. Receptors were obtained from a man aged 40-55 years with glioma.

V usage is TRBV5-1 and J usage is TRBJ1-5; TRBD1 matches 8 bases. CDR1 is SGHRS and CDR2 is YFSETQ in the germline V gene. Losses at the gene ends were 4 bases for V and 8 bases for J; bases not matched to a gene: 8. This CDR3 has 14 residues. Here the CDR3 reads CASSTGQGGEPQHF. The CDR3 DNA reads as TGCGCCAGCAGCACCGGACAGGGTGGTGAGCCCCAGCATTTT.

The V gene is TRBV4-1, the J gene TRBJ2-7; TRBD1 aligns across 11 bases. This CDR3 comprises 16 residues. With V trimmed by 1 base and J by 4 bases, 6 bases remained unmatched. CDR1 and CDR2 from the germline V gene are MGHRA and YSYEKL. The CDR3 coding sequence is TGCGCCAGCAGCCAAGCGGACAGGGGGCCTCGGTACGAGCAGTACTTC. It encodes CASSQADRGPRYEQYF.

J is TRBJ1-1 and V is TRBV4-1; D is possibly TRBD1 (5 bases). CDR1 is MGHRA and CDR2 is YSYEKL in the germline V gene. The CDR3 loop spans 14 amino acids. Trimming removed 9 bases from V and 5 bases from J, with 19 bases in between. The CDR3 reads CASQGNWKGTEAFF. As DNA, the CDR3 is TGCGCCAGTCAGGGTAACTGGAAGGGAACTGAAGCTTTCTTT.

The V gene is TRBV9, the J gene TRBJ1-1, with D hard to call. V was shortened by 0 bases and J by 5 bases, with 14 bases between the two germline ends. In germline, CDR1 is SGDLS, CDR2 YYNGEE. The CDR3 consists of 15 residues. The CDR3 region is CASSVGPEEWTEAFF. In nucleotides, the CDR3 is TGTGCCAGCAGCGTAGGGCCTGAGGAGTGGACTGAAGCTTTCTTT.

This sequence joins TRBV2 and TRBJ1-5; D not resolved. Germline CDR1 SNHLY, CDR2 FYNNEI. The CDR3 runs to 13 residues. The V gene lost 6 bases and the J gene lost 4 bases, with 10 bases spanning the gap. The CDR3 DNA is TGTGCCAGCAGCCAGGACCGGAATCAGCCCCAGCATTTT. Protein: CASSQDRNQPQHF.

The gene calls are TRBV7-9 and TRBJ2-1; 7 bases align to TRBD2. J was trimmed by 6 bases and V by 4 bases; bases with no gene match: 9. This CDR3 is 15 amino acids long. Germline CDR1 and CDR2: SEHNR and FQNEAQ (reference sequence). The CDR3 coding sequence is TGTGCCAGCAGCTGGGGGTCGGGGGGATCCAATGAGCAGTTCTTC. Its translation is CASSWGSGGSNEQFF.

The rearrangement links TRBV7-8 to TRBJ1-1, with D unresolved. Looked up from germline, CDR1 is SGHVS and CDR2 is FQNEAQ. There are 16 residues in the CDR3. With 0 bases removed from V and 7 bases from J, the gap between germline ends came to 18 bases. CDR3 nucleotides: TGTGCCAGCAGCTTAGCGAGGGCGGGATTTCGTGGTGAAGCTTTCTTT. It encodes CASSLARAGFRGEAFF.

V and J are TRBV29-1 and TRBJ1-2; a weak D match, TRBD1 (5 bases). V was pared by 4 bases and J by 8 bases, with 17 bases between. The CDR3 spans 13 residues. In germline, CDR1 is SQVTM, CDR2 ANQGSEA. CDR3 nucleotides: TGCAGCGTTGGAATGGGGACGGCGGGCGGCTACACCTTC. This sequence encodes CSVGMGTAGGYTF.

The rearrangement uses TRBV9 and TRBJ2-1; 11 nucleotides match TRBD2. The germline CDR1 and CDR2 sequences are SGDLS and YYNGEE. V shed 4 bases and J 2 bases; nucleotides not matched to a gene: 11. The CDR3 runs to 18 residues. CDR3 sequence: CASSPWGSGGAAYNEQFF. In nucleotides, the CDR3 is TGTGCCAGCAGCCCTTGGGGTAGCGGGGGGGCGGCCTACAATGAGCAGTTCTTC.

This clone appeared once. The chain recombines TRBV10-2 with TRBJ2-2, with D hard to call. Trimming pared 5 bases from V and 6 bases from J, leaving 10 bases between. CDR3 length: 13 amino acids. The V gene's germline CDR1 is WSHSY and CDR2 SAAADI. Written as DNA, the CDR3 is TGCGCCAGCAGTAAGATGGATCCCGGGGAGCTGTTTTTT. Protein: CASSKMDPGELFF.

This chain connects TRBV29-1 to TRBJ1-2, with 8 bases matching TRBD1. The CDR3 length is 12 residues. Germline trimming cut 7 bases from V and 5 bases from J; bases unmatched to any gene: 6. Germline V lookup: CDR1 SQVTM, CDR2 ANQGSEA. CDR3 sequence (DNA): TGCAGCGCCATGGACAGGGAGTATGGCTACACCTTC. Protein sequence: CSAMDREYGYTF.

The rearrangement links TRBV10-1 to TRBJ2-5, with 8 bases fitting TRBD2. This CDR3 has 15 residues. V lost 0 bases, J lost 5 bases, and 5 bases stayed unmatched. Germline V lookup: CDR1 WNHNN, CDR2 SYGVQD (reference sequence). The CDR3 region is CASSESTGGAETQYF. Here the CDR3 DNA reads TGCGCCAGCAGTGAGTCGACGGGGGGGGCCGAGACCCAGTACTTC.

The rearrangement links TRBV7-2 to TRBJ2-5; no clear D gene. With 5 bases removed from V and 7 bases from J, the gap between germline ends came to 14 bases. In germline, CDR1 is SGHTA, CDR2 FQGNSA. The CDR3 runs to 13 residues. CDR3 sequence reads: CASSPTELGTQYF. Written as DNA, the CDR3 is TGTGCCAGCAGCCCAACGGAGCTCGGGACCCAGTACTTC.

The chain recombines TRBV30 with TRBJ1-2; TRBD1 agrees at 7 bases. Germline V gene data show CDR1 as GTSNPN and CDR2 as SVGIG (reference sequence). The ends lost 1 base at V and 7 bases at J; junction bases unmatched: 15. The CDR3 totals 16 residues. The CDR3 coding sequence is TGTGCCTGGAGTGGGGCAGGGAAGGGGGCAGAACTTGGCTACACCTTC. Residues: CAWSGAGKGAELGYTF.

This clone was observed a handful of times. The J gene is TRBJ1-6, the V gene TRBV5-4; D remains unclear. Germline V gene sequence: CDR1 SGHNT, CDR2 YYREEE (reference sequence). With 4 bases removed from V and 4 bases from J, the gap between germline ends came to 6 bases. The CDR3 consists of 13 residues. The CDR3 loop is CASSNGYNSPLHF. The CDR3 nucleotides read TGTGCCAGCAGCAACGGGTATAATTCACCCCTCCACTTT.

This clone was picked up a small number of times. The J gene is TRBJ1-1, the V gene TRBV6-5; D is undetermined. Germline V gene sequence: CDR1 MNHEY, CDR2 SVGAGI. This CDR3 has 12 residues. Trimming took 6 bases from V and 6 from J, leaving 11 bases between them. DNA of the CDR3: TGTGCCAGCAGCCCAAGGACCGCTGAAGCTTTCTTT. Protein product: CASSPRTAEAFF.

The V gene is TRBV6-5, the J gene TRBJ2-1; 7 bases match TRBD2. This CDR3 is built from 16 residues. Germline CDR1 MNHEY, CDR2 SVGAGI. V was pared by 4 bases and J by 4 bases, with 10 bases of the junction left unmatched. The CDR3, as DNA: TGTGCCAGCAGTTCCTCCGGGACTATTGGGTACAATGAGCAGTTCTTC. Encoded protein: CASSSSGTIGYNEQFF.

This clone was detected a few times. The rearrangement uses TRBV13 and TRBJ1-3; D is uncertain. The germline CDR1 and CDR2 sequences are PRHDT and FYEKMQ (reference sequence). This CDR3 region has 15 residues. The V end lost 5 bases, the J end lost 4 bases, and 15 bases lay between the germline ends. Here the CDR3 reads CASSPGLNHGNTIYF. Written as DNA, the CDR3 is TGTGCCAGCAGCCCCGGACTTAACCACGGAAACACCATATATTTT. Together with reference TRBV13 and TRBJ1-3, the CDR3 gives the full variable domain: AAGVIQSPRHLIKEKRETATLKCYPIPRHDTVYWYQQGPGQDPQFLISFYEKMQSDKGSIPDRFSAQQFSDYHSELNMSSLELGDSALYFCASSPGLNHGNTIYFGEGSWLTVV.